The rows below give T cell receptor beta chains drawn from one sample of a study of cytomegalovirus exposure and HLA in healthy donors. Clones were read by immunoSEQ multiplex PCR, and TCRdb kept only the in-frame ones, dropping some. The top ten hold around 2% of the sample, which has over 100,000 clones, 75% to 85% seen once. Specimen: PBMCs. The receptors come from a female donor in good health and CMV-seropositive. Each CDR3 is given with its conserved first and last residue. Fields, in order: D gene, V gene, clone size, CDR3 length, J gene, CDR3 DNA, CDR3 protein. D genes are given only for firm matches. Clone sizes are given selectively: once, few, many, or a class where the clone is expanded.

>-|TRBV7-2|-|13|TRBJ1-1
TGTGCCAGCAGCTTGGCTCCGAACACTGAAGCTTTCTTT
CASSLAPNTEAFF
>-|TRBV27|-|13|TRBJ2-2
TGTGCCAGCAGTTCCACTTGGTTCGGGGAGCTGTTTTTT
CASSSTWFGELFF
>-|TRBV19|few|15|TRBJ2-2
TGTGCCAGTAGTATAGCTGGACACAACACCGGGGAGCTGTTTTTT
CASSIAGHNTGELFF
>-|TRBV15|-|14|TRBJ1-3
TGTGCCACCAGAGAAGACTGGTTGGGAAACACCATATATTTT
CATREDWLGNTIYF
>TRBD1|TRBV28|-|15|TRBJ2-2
TGTGCCAGCAGTACCCGACAGGGGGACACCGGGGAGCTGTTTTTT
CASSTRQGDTGELFF
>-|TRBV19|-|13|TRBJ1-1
TGTGCCAGTAGTTCCAGGGGTGGCACTGAAGCTTTCTTT
CASSSRGGTEAFF
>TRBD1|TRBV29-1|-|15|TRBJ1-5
TGCAGCTCTGGGACAGGGCGCCTTAGCAATCAGCCCCAGCATTTT
CSSGTGRLSNQPQHF
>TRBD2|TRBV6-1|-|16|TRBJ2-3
TGTGCCAGCAGTGAAAAGCGGGGGGGTTCCACAGATACGCAGTATTTT
CASSEKRGGSTDTQYF
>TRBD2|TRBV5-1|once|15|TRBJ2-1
TGCGCCAGCAGCTGGGACGGGAGGGCGATGGGTGAGCAGTTCTTC
CASSWDGRAMGEQFF
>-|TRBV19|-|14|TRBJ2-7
TGTGCCAGTAGTAGAACAACTAGCCCCTACGAGCAGTACTTC
CASSRTTSPYEQYF
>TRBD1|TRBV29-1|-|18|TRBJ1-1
TGCAGCGTTGAAGATAGGGGGCCAGGGGGCCCCATGAACACTGAAGCTTTCTTT
CSVEDRGPGGPMNTEAFF
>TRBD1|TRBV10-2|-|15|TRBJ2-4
TGCGCCAGCCTTGGCTTAGGGACAGGCGAAAACATTCAGTACTTC
CASLGLGTGENIQYF
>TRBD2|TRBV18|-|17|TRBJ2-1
TGTGCCAGCTCACCACCTACGAGCGGGAGGGCCCACAATGAGCAGTTCTTC
CASSPPTSGRAHNEQFF
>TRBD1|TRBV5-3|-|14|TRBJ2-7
TGTGCCAGAAGCATTGGACAGGAGCGGTACGAGCAGTACTTC
CARSIGQERYEQYF
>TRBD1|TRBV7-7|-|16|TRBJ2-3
TGTGCCAGCAGCTTAGCCCAGGGGGTGGGAACAGATACGCAGTATTTT
CASSLAQGVGTDTQYF
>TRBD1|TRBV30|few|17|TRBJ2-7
TGTGCCTGGAGACCCGCCGGGACAGGGGGTATTGTTTACGAGCAGTACTTC
CAWRPAGTGGIVYEQYF
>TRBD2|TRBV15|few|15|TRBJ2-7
TGTGCCACCAGCAGAGGGGTAGCGGGAGTAAACGAGCAGTACTTC
CATSRGVAGVNEQYF
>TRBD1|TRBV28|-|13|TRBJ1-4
TGTGCCAGCCTGGGACAGGGAGGAGAAAAACTGTTTTTT
CASLGQGGEKLFF
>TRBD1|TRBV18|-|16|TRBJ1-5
TGTGCCAGCTCACCTCCGGGACAGGGATTTGGCCAGCCCCAGCATTTT
CASSPPGQGFGQPQHF
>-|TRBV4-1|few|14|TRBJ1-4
TGCGCCAGCAGCCCGACAGCAACTAATGAAAAACTGTTTTTT
CASSPTATNEKLFF
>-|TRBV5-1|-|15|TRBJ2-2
TGCGCCAGCAGCTTGCGACCGACAAACACCGGGGAGCTGTTTTTT
CASSLRPTNTGELFF
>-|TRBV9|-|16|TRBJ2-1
TGTGCCAGCAGCGATAGGTTTGGGGGCTCTCTAAATGAGCAGTTCTTC
CASSDRFGGSLNEQFF
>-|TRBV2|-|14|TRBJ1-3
TGTGCCAGCAGTGAGGAGGCGACTGGAAACACCATATATTTT
CASSEEATGNTIYF
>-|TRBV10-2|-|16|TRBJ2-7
TGCGCCAGCAGTGACCCGGAATCGGGGGACTCCTACGAGCAGTACTTC
CASSDPESGDSYEQYF
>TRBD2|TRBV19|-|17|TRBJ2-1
TGTGCCAGTAGTATATCAGGGCGGGGGTCCTCCTACAATGAGCAGTTCTTC
CASSISGRGSSYNEQFF
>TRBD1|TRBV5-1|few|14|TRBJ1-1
TGCGCCAGCAGCTGGGGACAGGGAAACACTGAAGCTTTCTTT
CASSWGQGNTEAFF
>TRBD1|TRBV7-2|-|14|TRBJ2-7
TGTGCCAGCAGCTTACGGGGACAGGGTGACGAGCAGTACTTC
CASSLRGQGDEQYF
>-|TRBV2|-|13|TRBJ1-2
TGTGCCAGCAGAGGGACACCTAACTATGGCTACACCTTC
CASRGTPNYGYTF
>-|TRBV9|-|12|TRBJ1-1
TGTGCCAGCAGCGTCGGGAACATTGAAGCTTTCTTT
CASSVGNIEAFF
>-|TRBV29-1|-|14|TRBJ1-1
TGCAGCGTTGGTGGGAGCCTAGTGAACACTGAAGCTTTCTTT
CSVGGSLVNTEAFF
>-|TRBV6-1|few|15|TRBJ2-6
TGTGCCAGCACTCATCCTAGCTCTGGGGCCAACGTCCTGACTTTC
CASTHPSSGANVLTF
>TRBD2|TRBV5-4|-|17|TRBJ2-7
TGTGCCAGCAGCACAGGTCGGGCGGGAGGGGGTACCTACGAGCAGTACTTC
CASSTGRAGGGTYEQYF
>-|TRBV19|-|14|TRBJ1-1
TGTGCCAGTAGTATAGAGAGGCAGATCACTGAAGCTTTCTTT
CASSIERQITEAFF
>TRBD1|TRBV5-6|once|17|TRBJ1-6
TGTGCCAGCAGCGGAAAGGGACAGGGTTTCTATAATTCACCCCTCCACTTT
CASSGKGQGFYNSPLHF
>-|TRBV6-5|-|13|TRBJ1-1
TGTGCCAGCCACAGGGAGGGGTCCACTGAAGCTTTCTTT
CASHREGSTEAFF
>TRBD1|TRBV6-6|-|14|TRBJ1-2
TGTGCCAGCAGACGTGCAGGGGGCAGCTATGGCTACACCTTC
CASRRAGGSYGYTF
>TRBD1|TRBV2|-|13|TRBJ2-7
TGTGCCAGCAGTGGCGACAGGGTCTACGAGCAGTACTTC
CASSGDRVYEQYF
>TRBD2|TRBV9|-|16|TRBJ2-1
TGTGCCAGCAGCGCTCCCAGCGGGAGCTCCTACAATGAGCAGTTCTTC
CASSAPSGSSYNEQFF
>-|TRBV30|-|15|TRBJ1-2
TGTGCCTGGAGTTTGTCTGGGGGCGCGAGCTATGGCTACACCTTC
CAWSLSGGASYGYTF
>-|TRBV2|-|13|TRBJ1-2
TGTGCCAGCAATTTGGCCTCCTCGTGGGGCTACACCTTC
CASNLASSWGYTF
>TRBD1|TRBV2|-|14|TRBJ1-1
TGTGCCAGCGGGGAAAACAGGGGCCACACTGAAGCTTTCTTT
CASGENRGHTEAFF
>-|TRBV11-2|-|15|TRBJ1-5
TGTGCCAGCAGCTTAGAACAGGGTGGCAATCAGCCCCAGCATTTT
CASSLEQGGNQPQHF
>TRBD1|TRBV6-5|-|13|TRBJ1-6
TGTGCCACCCGGGGACAGTATAATTCACCCCTCCACTTT
CATRGQYNSPLHF
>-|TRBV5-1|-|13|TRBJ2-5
TGCGCCAGCAGTTGGACCCGCGAGGGGGTCCAGTACTTC
CASSWTREGVQYF
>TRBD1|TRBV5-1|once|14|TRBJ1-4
TGCGCCAGCAGCTATGACAGGGTGGGTGAAAAACTGTTTTTT
CASSYDRVGEKLFF
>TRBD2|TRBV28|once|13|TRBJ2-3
TGTGCCAGCAGTCCCCCAGGGAGGGGTGCGCAGTATTTT
CASSPPGRGAQYF